Listed here are 6 T cell receptor beta chains from one sample, sequenced in a study of beta chain features in type 1 diabetes. General study points: Significant though moderate, a shortening of TCRB CDR3s appeared in all four CD4+ subsets of Type 1 diabetes patients.

Every bit of the isolated RNA underwent reverse transcription, so sequencing read expressed TCRB transcripts. The assay was immunoSEQ multiplex PCR, and TCRdb's table has in-frame clones only and misses some. Counted here are about 150,000 clones, around 9.7% occurring once; the ten biggest clones make up 0.65% to 0.9%. The antigens for these receptors are not known. What was sequenced was central memory CD4+ T cells from blood. These receptor sequences come from a woman younger than 45 with type 1 diabetes.

The sample holds a few counts of this clone. The chain carries TRBV28 and TRBJ2-1, with a tentative D call TRBD2 (6 bases). Germline CDR1 MDHEN, CDR2 SYDVKM. The CDR3 runs to 15 residues. Trimming pared 3 bases from V and 3 bases from J, leaving 12 bases between. CDR3 region: CASSFPGVVYNEQFF. Here the CDR3 DNA reads TGTGCCAGCAGTTTCCCGGGAGTGGTCTACAATGAGCAGTTCTTC.

The V and J genes are TRBV28 and TRBJ2-7; D possibly corresponds to TRBD2 (6 bases). Germline V gene data show CDR1 as MDHEN and CDR2 as SYDVKM. The CDR3 consists of 14 residues. Trimming stripped 5 bases from V and 2 bases from J, with 13 bases between. The CDR3 region is CASSGDWLAYEQYF. The CDR3 DNA sequence: TGTGCCAGCAGTGGGGACTGGCTGGCCTACGAGCAGTACTTC. Using reference TRBV28 and TRBJ2-7 for the parts outside the CDR3, the full variable domain is DVKVTQSSRYLVKRTGEKVFLECVQDMDHENMFWYRQDPGLGLRLIYFSYDVKMKEKGDIPEGYSVSREKKERFSLILESASTNQTSMYLCASSGDWLAYEQYFGPGTRLTVT.

This clone turned up a few times. The CDR3 sequence: CASSLGARAIQETQYF. The CDR3 nucleotides read TGTGCCAGCAGCTTAGGTGCCAGGGCGATCCAAGAGACCCAGTACTTC. This chain connects TRBV7-9 to TRBJ2-5; the D gene is possibly TRBD1 (5 bases). The CDR3 covers 16 residues. In germline, CDR1 is SEHNR, CDR2 FQNEAQ (reference sequence). The V end was cut by 1 base, the J end by 1 base, with 13 bases between.

This rearrangement joins TRBV30 to TRBJ1-5; a possible D gene is TRBD1 (6 bases). V dropped 3 bases and J dropped 7 bases, with 13 bases sitting between them. This CDR3 has 13 residues. CDR1 is GTSNPN and CDR2 is SVGIG in the germline V gene (reference sequence). Here the CDR3 reads CAWRVSGQQPQHF. The DNA for the CDR3 is TGTGCCTGGAGGGTGTCTGGACAGCAGCCCCAGCATTTT.

The chain has TRBV6-6 and TRBJ1-5; D remains ambiguous. Germline V gene sequence: CDR1 MNHNY, CDR2 SVGAGI (reference sequence). The CDR3 loop spans 14 amino acids. V lost 2 bases and J lost 5, with 10 bases in between. Here the CDR3 reads CASSYLQIDQPQHF. The CDR3 DNA is TGTGCCAGCAGTTACCTACAGATAGATCAGCCCCAGCATTTT.

The table lists this clone with a few counts. The chain employs TRBV19 and TRBJ2-7, with D possibly matching TRBD2 (7 bases). This CDR3 has 15 amino acids. Trimming took off 6 bases at V and 3 bases at J, with 18 bases between the two ends. Looked up from germline, CDR1 is LNHDA and CDR2 is SQIVND (reference sequence). This CDR3 reads CASSLILGGGYEQYF. CDR3 nucleotide sequence: TGTGCCAGTAGCCTCATTTTGGGAGGGGGCTACGAGCAGTACTTC.